This is a list of T cell receptor beta chains from one sample in a study of shared clonotypes between healthy human individuals. Method: immunoSEQ multiplex PCR; TCRdb's copy keeps in-frame clones and lacks some. The sample lists over 2 million clones, approximately 94% occurring once. The sequencing sample was made of naive CD8+ T cells sorted from blood. Receptors originate from a man aged 18 to 29 in good health. CDR3s include the opening cysteine and the closing phenylalanine or tryptophan. A D gene is named only where the DNA matches it firmly.

v_gene	j_gene	d_gene	CDR3nt	CDR3aa
TRBV6-4	TRBJ2-5	NA	TGTGCCAGCAGTGACATGGCTATCAGGGGATACTTC	CASSDMAIRGYF
TRBV7-9	TRBJ2-1	TRBD2	TGTGCCAGCAGCTCCGGGACTAGCTATGAGCAGTTCTTC	CASSSGTSYEQFF
TRBV21-1	TRBJ2-4	NA	TGTGCCAGCAGCGGCCGCTTGGGACTAGCCAAAAACATTCAGTACTTC	CASSGRLGLAKNIQYF
TRBV6-1	TRBJ2-7	TRBD2	TGTGCCAGCAGTGACACTAGCGGGGGGGGACCCTACGAGCAGTACTTC	CASSDTSGGGPYEQYF
TRBV5-4	TRBJ2-5	NA	TGTGCCAGCAGCTTGGCTACTCAGCAAGAGACCCAGTACTTC	CASSLATQQETQYF
TRBV28	TRBJ1-2	TRBD1	TGTGCCAGCACCAAGACAGGGTTTAACTATGGCTACACCTTC	CASTKTGFNYGYTF
TRBV5-4	TRBJ1-1	NA	TGTGCCAGCAGCTTGACTGGGGACACTGAAGCTTTCTTT	CASSLTGDTEAFF
TRBV7-9	TRBJ2-1	NA	TGTGCCAGCAGCCCCACAGGTCCCGATGAGCAGTTCTTC	CASSPTGPDEQFF
TRBV30	TRBJ2-1	TRBD1	TGTGCCTGGAGTGTACGGGGACAGGGGGTCGATGAGCAGTTCTTC	CAWSVRGQGVDEQFF
TRBV5-1	TRBJ2-7	NA	TGCGCCAGCAGCTTGGCCGGGCAGGGGAGCGGCTCCTACGAGCAGTACTTC	CASSLAGQGSGSYEQYF
TRBV13	TRBJ2-1	TRBD2	TGTGCCACCCTAGAGAGGACTAGAAATGAGCAGTTCTTC	CATLERTRNEQFF